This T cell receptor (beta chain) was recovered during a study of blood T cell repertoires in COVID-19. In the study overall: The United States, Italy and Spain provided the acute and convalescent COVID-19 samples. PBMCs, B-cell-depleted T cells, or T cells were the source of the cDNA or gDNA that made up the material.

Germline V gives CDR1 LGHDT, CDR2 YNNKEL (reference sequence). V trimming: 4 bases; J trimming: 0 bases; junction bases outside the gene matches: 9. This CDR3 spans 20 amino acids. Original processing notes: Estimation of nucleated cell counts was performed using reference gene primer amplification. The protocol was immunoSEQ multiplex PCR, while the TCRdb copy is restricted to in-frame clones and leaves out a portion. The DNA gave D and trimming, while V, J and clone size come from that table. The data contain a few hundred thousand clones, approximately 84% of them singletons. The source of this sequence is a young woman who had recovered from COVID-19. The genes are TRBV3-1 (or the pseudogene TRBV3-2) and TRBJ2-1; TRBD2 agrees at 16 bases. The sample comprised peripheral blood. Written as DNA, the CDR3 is TGTGCCAGCAGCCCATCGGCCGGGACTAGCGGGAGGGCCTCCTACAATGAGCAGTTCTTC. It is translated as CASSPSAGTSGRASYNEQFF.